The 19 T cell receptor beta chains presented below share a single source sample, sequenced in a study of blood T cell repertoires in COVID-19. Here immunoSEQ multiplex PCR was the method, and the copy in TCRdb shows in-frame clones only, minus some. Seen here are 260,000 or so clones, roughly 88% observed once, and the top ten hold over 0.55%. Sequenced sample: peripheral blood. All receptors come from a human donor in a cohort sampled during active COVID-19.

The chain links TRBV18 to TRBJ1-1, with 7 bases identical to TRBD1. V shed 6 bases and J 2 bases; nucleotides not matched to a gene: 15. The CDR3 length is 17 residues. Germline V gives CDR1 KGHSH, CDR2 LQKENI. As DNA, the CDR3 is TGTGCCAGCTCTCGCCGACAGGGCGGAATTGGTAACACTGAAGCTTTCTTT. It encodes CASSRRQGGIGNTEAFF.

The chain recombines TRBV6-2 or TRBV6-3 with TRBJ1-5, with D possibly TRBD1 on 5 matching bases. Between the trimmed V and J ends, which lost 6 bases and 3 bases, there was a span of 12 bases. Germline V gene sequence: CDR1 MNHEY, CDR2 SVGEGT. The CDR3 has 14 residues. The chain's CDR3 is CASSSDSLNQPQHF. The CDR3, as DNA: TGTGCCAGCAGCTCCGACAGTCTCAATCAGCCCCAGCATTTT.

The rearrangement uses TRBV6-6 and TRBJ1-2; TRBD1 matches 9 bases. The CDR3 length is 15 residues. Germline CDR1 is MNHNY and CDR2 is SVGAGI (reference sequence). The junction had 6 bases not matched to a gene; V was cut back by 5 bases and J by 2 bases. The CDR3 nucleotides are TGTGCCAGCAGTCACGGGACAGGGACGAACTATGGCTACACCTTC. Protein product: CASSHGTGTNYGYTF.

The chain is built from TRBV9 and TRBJ2-4; 7 bases are a match to TRBD2. The CDR3 spans 14 residues. V gave up 7 bases and J gave up 8 bases; unmatched junction bases: 12. Looked up from germline, CDR1 is SGDLS and CDR2 is YYNGEE. The CDR3 region is CASGGGTAFDIQYF. CDR3 DNA: TGTGCCAGCGGGGGAGGGACCGCATTCGACATTCAGTACTTC.

This clone showed up just once. The rearrangement uses TRBV5-8 and TRBJ1-5, with no clear D. V was trimmed by 0 bases and J by 6 bases, leaving 10 bases between them. This CDR3 region has 14 residues. Germline CDR1 is SGHTS and CDR2 is YDEGEE. The CDR3 loop is CASSLGEGSQPQHF. The CDR3 region has the DNA TGTGCCAGCAGCTTGGGTGAGGGAAGTCAGCCCCAGCATTTT.

The rearrangement uses TRBV7-2 and TRBJ2-3; 7 bases fit TRBD1. The V gene's germline CDR1 is SGHTA and CDR2 FQGNSA. This CDR3 is 16 amino acids long. Trimming at V came to 5 bases and at J to 2 bases, leaving 10 bases not matched to a gene. The CDR3 nucleotides read TGTGCCAGCAGCCTCGGGACAGCCCTTTTCACAGATACGCAGTATTTT. It encodes CASSLGTALFTDTQYF.

This clone was observed a handful of times. V is TRBV6-5 and J is TRBJ1-1; D gene uncertain. The CDR3 totals 12 residues. V gave up 8 bases and J gave up 6 bases, with 13 bases separating them. Germline V CDR1 and CDR2: MNHEY, SVGAGI. The CDR3 sequence is CASLNGGAEAFF. The DNA of the CDR3 is TGTGCCAGCCTAAACGGCGGCGCTGAAGCTTTCTTT.

This clone has just one count. The chain carries TRBV4-3 and TRBJ1-2; 8 positions agree with TRBD1. Germline assignment: CDR1 LGHNA and CDR2 YSLEER. V was pared by 0 bases and J by 6 bases, with 6 bases of the junction left unmatched. This CDR3 has 15 amino acids. The CDR3 loop reads CASSQEADRVDGYTF. CDR3 nucleotide sequence: TGCGCCAGCAGCCAAGAAGCGGACAGGGTTGATGGCTACACCTTC.

The rearrangement uses TRBV27 and TRBJ2-7, with D tentatively TRBD1 (7 bases). The CDR3 is made up of 15 amino acids. V lost 3 bases and J 5 bases, leaving 17 bases between the germline ends. CDR1 and CDR2 from the germline V gene are MNHEY and SMNVEV (reference sequence). The CDR3 loop is CASSFGGGVGNEQYF. The CDR3 DNA sequence: TGTGCCAGCAGTTTTGGAGGGGGCGTAGGAAACGAGCAGTACTTC.

The chain couples TRBV19 to TRBJ2-5, with D possibly TRBD2 on 7 matching bases. The germline gives CDR1 LNHDA, CDR2 SQIVND (reference sequence). The CDR3 contains 13 residues. Between the trimmed V and J ends, which lost 8 bases and 3 bases, there was a span of 13 bases. CDR3 nucleotide sequence: TGTGCCAGTGGTAGGGGGGGAGAAGAGACCCAGTACTTC. As protein: CASGRGGEETQYF.

The genes are TRBV5-1 and TRBJ1-2; 7 positions match TRBD1. Looked up from germline, CDR1 is SGHRS and CDR2 is YFSETQ. The CDR3 consists of 16 residues. Germline trimming cut 0 bases from V and 6 bases from J; bases unmatched to any gene: 11. Here the CDR3 reads CASSLGPRDRADGYTF. The CDR3 DNA reads as TGCGCCAGCAGCTTGGGGCCCCGAGACAGGGCGGATGGCTACACCTTC.

The chain joins TRBV2 to TRBJ2-1, with 7 bases matching TRBD2. Germline V lookup: CDR1 SNHLY, CDR2 FYNNEI. This CDR3 is built from 15 residues. V gave up 5 bases and J gave up 0 bases; unmatched junction bases: 4. The CDR3 protein is CASSTSGTSYNEQFF. The CDR3 DNA reads as TGTGCCAGCAGTACCAGCGGGACCTCCTACAATGAGCAGTTCTTC.

The V and J genes are TRBV5-1 and TRBJ1-1; 7 nucleotides agree with TRBD1. The CDR3 has 14 residues. Germline lookup yields CDR1 SGHRS and CDR2 YFSETQ. The trim removed 0 bases at V and 9 bases at J, leaving 8 bases unmatched. DNA of the CDR3: TGCGCCAGCAGCTTGGCCGGCTCAGGGGGAAAAGCTTTCTTT. It encodes CASSLAGSGGKAFF.

This clone was counted a single time. The chain joins TRBV28 to TRBJ1-4, with D uncertain. Trimming took 0 bases from V and 8 from J, leaving 13 bases between them. The CDR3 sequence is 15 residues long. CDR1 and CDR2 from the germline V gene are MDHEN and SYDVKM. The CDR3 protein is CASSLWPGSGEKLFF. The CDR3 DNA follows: TGTGCCAGCAGTTTATGGCCTGGCTCGGGGGAAAAACTGTTTTTT. The variable domain in full, with the rest retrieved from reference TRBV28 and TRBJ1-4, is DVKVTQSSRYLVKRTGEKVFLECVQDMDHENMFWYRQDPGLGLRLIYFSYDVKMKEKGDIPEGYSVSREKKERFSLILESASTNQTSMYLCASSLWPGSGEKLFFGSGTQLSVL.

This chain connects TRBV7-3 to TRBJ2-6; 8 bases match TRBD1. Germline V gene sequence: CDR1 SGHTA, CDR2 FQGTGA. With 3 bases clipped from V and 2 bases from J, the junction kept 6 bases outside the gene matches. The CDR3 has 17 residues. CDR3 bases: TGTGCCAGCAGCTTGGTCCAGGGGGCGCCTGGGGCCAACGTCCTGACTTTC. Translated: CASSLVQGAPGANVLTF.

The chain is built from TRBV10-1 and TRBJ2-2; TRBD1 agrees at 7 bases. The CDR3 covers 13 residues. After removal of 9 bases from V and 4 bases from J, the junction contained 5 bases not matched to a gene. Germline V gene sequence: CDR1 WNHNN, CDR2 SYGVQD (reference sequence). The CDR3: CASGQDGTGELFF. The CDR3 DNA is TGCGCCAGTGGACAGGATGGCACCGGGGAGCTGTTTTTT.

This chain joins TRBV28 and TRBJ2-3; D is undetermined. Trimming left V 5 bases short and J 0 bases short, with 12 bases between. Per germline, CDR1 MDHEN and CDR2 SYDVKM. There are 15 residues in the CDR3. CDR3 amino acids: CASSPGVSSTDTQYF. The CDR3, as DNA: TGTGCCAGCAGTCCCGGAGTCTCTAGCACAGATACGCAGTATTTT.

The chain links TRBV7-6 to TRBJ1-1; no reliable D call. Germline CDR1 reads SGHVS; CDR2 reads FNYEAQ. V was cut by 3 bases and J by 3 bases, with 11 bases left in between. The CDR3 totals 14 residues. The CDR3 is CASSLNLEDTEAFF. The DNA of the CDR3 is TGTGCCAGCAGCTTGAATCTAGAGGACACTGAAGCTTTCTTT.

The chain combines TRBV7-2 with TRBJ1-2, with D possibly matching TRBD1 (6 bases). CDR1 is SGHTA and CDR2 is FQGNSA in the germline V gene. V was trimmed by 5 bases and J by 2 bases, leaving 15 bases between them. This CDR3 has 15 amino acids. The CDR3 sequence is CASSGRGALNYGYTF. In DNA form, the CDR3 reads TGTGCCAGCAGCGGCCGGGGGGCTTTAAACTATGGCTACACCTTC.